This T cell receptor beta chain was recorded in a study of cytomegalovirus exposure and HLA in healthy donors. Sequenced by immunoSEQ multiplex PCR; TCRdb stores in-frame clones only, minus some. The table records about 120,000 clones, about 85% of them present only once. The CDR3 sequence is 15 residues long. CDR1 is SNHLY, CDR2 FYNNEI, per germline. Trimming took off 2 bases at V and 2 bases at J, with 11 bases between the two ends. The chain employs TRBV2 and TRBJ2-3; D possibly corresponds to TRBD1 (5 bases). This clonotype originated in a woman in her 30s in good health and CMV-seronegative. The specimen sequenced was PBMCs. CDR3 bases: TGTGCCAGCAGTGAATTGACAGACACCACAGATACGCAGTATTTT. This encodes CASSELTDTTDTQYF.